This record looks at one TCR beta chain sequence and its context. Its antigen is as yet unknown. TCRdb's table, derived via immunoSEQ multiplex PCR, lists solely in-frame clones and lacks some. The data contain roughly 100,000 clones, just under 90% of them singletons. This record comes from a study of OX40 agonist ivuxolimab in advanced cancers. Study overall: Intravenous ivuxolimab was administered to patients every 2 weeks at 0.01 to 10 mg/kg. Study-level results: Part of the nonresponder group also had normalized T-cell clonal expansion that was low.

Systemic immunosuppression or autoimmune disease history was grounds to exclude patients. In germline, CDR1 is MNHNY, CDR2 SVGAGI (reference sequence). V gave up 8 bases and J gave up 7 bases; unmatched junction bases: 16. This CDR3 region has 16 residues. The material sequenced was CD4+ or CD8+ T cells sorted from blood, taken in a trial of the OX40 agonist ivuxolimab. The rearrangement links TRBV6-6 to TRBJ1-1, with TRBD1 matching 10 bases. The TCR sequence derives from an adult with an advanced solid tumor such as melanoma, head and neck, liver or kidney cancer. The CDR3 here is CASPAPGQGILREAFF. For the CDR3, the DNA is TGTGCCAGCCCGGCCCCGGGACAGGGGATTTTGCGTGAAGCTTTCTTT.